This TCR beta chain was recovered during a study of technical replicates of blood from a few donors. In germline, CDR1 is SGHRS, CDR2 YFSETQ. V shed 0 bases and J 7 bases; nucleotides not matched to a gene: 3. The CDR3 runs to 13 residues. Clones were read by immunoSEQ multiplex PCR, and TCRdb kept only the in-frame ones, dropping some. The profile covers around 58,000 clones, with more than 85% appearing a single time and 5% to 6.5% taken by the ten largest. The genes are TRBV5-1 and TRBJ1-1, with 7 nucleotides matching TRBD1. The sequence was obtained from a human donor in good health. Some clones in this sample may be carry-over from other donors' samples. The specimen sequenced was PBMCs. As DNA, the CDR3 is TGCGCCAGCAGCTTGGCCCAGGGGGGTGAAGCTTTCTTT. It specifies CASSLAQGGEAFF. The entire variable domain, with the rest obtained from reference TRBV5-1 and TRBJ1-1, is as follows: KAGVTQTPRYLIKTRGQQVTLSCSPISGHRSVSWYQQTPGQGLQFLFEYFSETQRNKGNFPGRFSGRQFSNSRSEMNVSTLELGDSALYLCASSLAQGGEAFFGQGTRLTVV.